This T cell receptor beta chain was captured in a study of T-cell reconstitution after alpha-beta-depleted transplantation in children. Points from the study as a whole: The study reportedly traced alpha-beta T cells about two months after transplant to several hundred expanded graft clones. Newly generated T cells supplied most T-cell counts and diversity one year post-transplant. Surviving recipient T cells and thymic progenitors accounted for the high day-60 TCRbeta diversity observed in some patients.

Ten or more counts support this clonotype. Its antigen is still unknown. Preparation of the TCRbeta library was carried out with unique molecular identifiers. Via MiXCR, TCRdb re-called the PCR reads, giving one row per CDR3 protein. The sample lists 150,000 to 200,000 distinct CDR3 sequences; approximately 10% were seen once. The sequences come from PBMCs, collected before TCRalphabeta/CD19-depleted stem cell transplant. The receptor's source is a boy aged 2 to 10 with acute myeloid leukemia, due to receive a stem cell transplant.

In DNA, the CDR3 is TGTGCCAGCAGCTTGGACAGTCGGGGGAGGGGTTCCCACGGGAGACCCACAGATACGCAGTATTTT. This gives the protein CASSLDSRGRGSHGRPTDTQYF. This rearrangement joins TRBV5-4 to TRBJ2-3; the match to TRBD2 covers 7 bases. Germline CDR1 SGHNT, CDR2 YYREEE (reference sequence). The V segment lost 0 bases and the J segment 2 bases; nucleotides outside the gene matches: 24. The CDR3 sequence is 22 residues long. The full variable domain, completed using reference TRBV5-4 and TRBJ2-3, is ETGVTQSPTHLIKTRGQQVTLRCSSQSGHNTVSWYQQALGQGPQFIFQYYREEENGRGNFPPRFSGLQFPNYSSELNVNALELDDSALYLCASSLDSRGRGSHGRPTDTQYFGPGTRLTVL.